A single sample gave rise to the 14 T cell receptor beta chains below, sequenced in a study of shared clonotypes between healthy human individuals. TCRdb's copy holds only in-frame clones and misses some; the assay was immunoSEQ multiplex PCR. The data contain roughly 2 million clones, over 85% of them seen just once; the ten biggest clones take up 0.13%. Sequencing was performed on naive CD4+ T cells sorted from blood. Indicated subset: CD45RA+ positively selected. The source is a man aged 18-30 years in good health.

The chain employs TRBV18 and TRBJ1-1; D is perhaps TRBD1 (5 bases). This CDR3 has 14 amino acids. Trimming stripped 3 bases from V and 6 bases from J, with 14 bases between. CDR1 and CDR2 (germline): KGHSH, LQKENI. The CDR3 is CASSPRGEGSEAFF. The CDR3 bases are TGTGCCAGCTCACCGAGGGGAGAGGGGTCTGAAGCTTTCTTT.

The chain joins TRBV10-3 to TRBJ2-7; TRBD1 matches 11 bases. Germline CDR1 ENHRY, CDR2 SYGVKD. V shed 9 bases and J 3 bases; nucleotides not matched to a gene: 4. The CDR3 has 13 residues. The CDR3 reads CAIGTGGDYEQYF. CDR3 bases: TGTGCCATTGGGACAGGGGGAGACTACGAGCAGTACTTC.

This chain links TRBV5-1 with TRBJ2-1; 9 bases map to TRBD2. The junction had 6 bases not matched to a gene; V was cut back by 2 bases and J by 6 bases. The length of the CDR3 is 15 residues. Germline V lookup: CDR1 SGHRS, CDR2 YFSETQ. CDR3 in DNA: TGCGCCAGCAGCTTAGGCGGGAGGGCCGTCAATGAGCAGTTCTTC. Residues: CASSLGGRAVNEQFF. Based on the CDR3 plus reference TRBV5-1 and TRBJ2-1, the full variable domain is KAGVTQTPRYLIKTRGQQVTLSCSPISGHRSVSWYQQTPGQGLQFLFEYFSETQRNKGNFPGRFSGRQFSNSRSEMNVSTLELGDSALYLCASSLGGRAVNEQFFGPGTRLTVL.

The genes are TRBV9 and TRBJ2-1, with 9 bases lining up with TRBD2. Germline V lookup: CDR1 SGDLS, CDR2 YYNGEE. The CDR3 spans 13 residues. The V segment lost 7 bases and the J segment 9 bases; nucleotides outside the gene matches: 8. CDR3: CASSGTSSGEQFF. The CDR3 coding sequence is TGTGCCAGCTCCGGGACTAGCTCGGGTGAGCAGTTCTTC.

V is TRBV7-2 and J is TRBJ2-5; the match to TRBD2 covers 7 bases. V trimming: 5 bases; J trimming: 2 bases; junction bases outside the gene matches: 8. Germline CDR1 SGHTA, CDR2 FQGNSA. The CDR3 runs to 15 residues. The DNA of the CDR3 is TGTGCCAGCAGCCCCCGGACTAGGTCTCAAGAGACCCAGTACTTC. It codes for CASSPRTRSQETQYF.

To note about this clone: This specimen includes other DNA sequences encoding the same CDR3. This chain links TRBV5-1 with TRBJ1-1; no reliable D call. Trimming removed 0 bases at V and 2 bases at J, with 5 bases between. CDR3 length: 13 amino acids. Germline V gene sequence: CDR1 SGHRS, CDR2 YFSETQ. As DNA, the CDR3 is TGCGCCAGCAGCTTGGCCCCAAACACTGAAGCTTTCTTT. Translating it yields CASSLAPNTEAFF.

CDR3 bases: TGTGCCACCAGCAGAGATTTGGGGTTGAGTTCACCCCTCCACTTT. It encodes CATSRDLGLSSPLHF. V gene TRBV15 combines with J gene TRBJ1-6; D unclear. This CDR3 is 15 amino acids long. Deletions cut 0 bases from V and 9 bases from J, with 12 bases between. Germline V gives CDR1 LNHNV, CDR2 YYDKDF (reference sequence).

As for this clone: The sample carries other DNA sequences with the same CDR3. The gene calls are TRBV19 and TRBJ1-6; D not certain. Trimming shortened V by 8 bases and J by 0 bases, and 5 bases separated the two germline ends. CDR1 and CDR2 from the germline V gene are LNHDA and SQIVND (reference sequence). This CDR3 has 13 residues. The CDR3 DNA follows: TGTGCCAGTCGCCGCTCCTATAATTCACCCCTCCACTTT. Its protein product is CASRRSYNSPLHF.

The V and J genes are TRBV2 and TRBJ1-5, with D tentatively TRBD1 (6 bases). V was trimmed by 6 bases and J by 3 bases, leaving 9 bases between them. Germline CDR1 is SNHLY and CDR2 is FYNNEI. The CDR3 extends over 13 amino acids. CDR3: CASRYRDNQPQHF. CDR3 bases: TGTGCCAGCAGGTACAGGGACAATCAGCCCCAGCATTTT.

This clone was counted once. The chain carries TRBV7-9 and TRBJ2-1; 7 bases are shared with TRBD2. The CDR3 covers 16 residues. Germline V gene data show CDR1 as SEHNR and CDR2 as FQNEAQ (reference sequence). V lost 5 bases, J lost 8 bases, and 15 bases stayed unmatched. The CDR3 protein is CASSQAVGGSSDEQFF. CDR3 coding DNA: TGTGCCAGCAGCCAAGCAGTCGGCGGGAGTTCCGATGAGCAGTTCTTC. Variable domain in full (rest from reference TRBV7-9 and TRBJ2-1): DTGVSQNPRHKITKRGQNVTFRCDPISEHNRLYWYRQTLGQGPEFLTYFQNEAQLEKSRLLSDRFSAERPKGSFSTLEIQRTEQGDSAMYLCASSQAVGGSSDEQFFGPGTRLTVL.

This chain joins TRBV7-9 and TRBJ1-4; D is perhaps TRBD1 (5 bases). The length of the CDR3 is 15 residues. Trimming removed 0 bases from V and 8 bases from J, with 13 bases in between. Per the germline V gene, CDR1 is SEHNR and CDR2 is FQNEAQ (reference sequence). The CDR3 DNA sequence: TGTGCCAGCAGCTTAGCAGCCAGGGTCGGGGAAAAACTGTTTTTT. This translates into CASSLAARVGEKLFF.

J is TRBJ1-4 and V is TRBV11-2, with D possibly being TRBD1 (5 bases). Germline-derived CDR1 and CDR2 are SGHAT and FQNNGV. The CDR3 contains 14 residues. Between the trimmed V and J ends, which lost 3 bases and 7 bases, there was a span of 12 bases. In nucleotides, the CDR3 is TGTGCCAGCAGCTTCGCAGGGATGGGTGAAAAACTGTTTTTT. It encodes CASSFAGMGEKLFF.

The V call is TRBV6-1, the J call TRBJ2-7; D possibly uses TRBD1 or TRBD2 (5 bases each). Germline CDR1 and CDR2: MNHNS and SASEGT. V lost 11 bases and J 7 bases, leaving 15 bases between the germline ends. CDR3 length: 11 amino acids. The CDR3 protein is CASGTTGEQYF. The CDR3 DNA reads TGTGCCTCGGGGACGACTGGGGAGCAGTACTTC.

The chain uses TRBV5-4 and TRBJ2-7; D possibly corresponds to TRBD2 (5 bases). V gave up 3 bases and J gave up 1 base, with 17 bases separating them. CDR3 size: 16 residues. CDR1 is SGHNT, CDR2 YYREEE, per germline (reference sequence). This CDR3 reads CASSSGSTPRSYEQYF. DNA for the CDR3: TGTGCCAGCAGCTCGGGGTCGACACCCAGATCCTACGAGCAGTACTTC.